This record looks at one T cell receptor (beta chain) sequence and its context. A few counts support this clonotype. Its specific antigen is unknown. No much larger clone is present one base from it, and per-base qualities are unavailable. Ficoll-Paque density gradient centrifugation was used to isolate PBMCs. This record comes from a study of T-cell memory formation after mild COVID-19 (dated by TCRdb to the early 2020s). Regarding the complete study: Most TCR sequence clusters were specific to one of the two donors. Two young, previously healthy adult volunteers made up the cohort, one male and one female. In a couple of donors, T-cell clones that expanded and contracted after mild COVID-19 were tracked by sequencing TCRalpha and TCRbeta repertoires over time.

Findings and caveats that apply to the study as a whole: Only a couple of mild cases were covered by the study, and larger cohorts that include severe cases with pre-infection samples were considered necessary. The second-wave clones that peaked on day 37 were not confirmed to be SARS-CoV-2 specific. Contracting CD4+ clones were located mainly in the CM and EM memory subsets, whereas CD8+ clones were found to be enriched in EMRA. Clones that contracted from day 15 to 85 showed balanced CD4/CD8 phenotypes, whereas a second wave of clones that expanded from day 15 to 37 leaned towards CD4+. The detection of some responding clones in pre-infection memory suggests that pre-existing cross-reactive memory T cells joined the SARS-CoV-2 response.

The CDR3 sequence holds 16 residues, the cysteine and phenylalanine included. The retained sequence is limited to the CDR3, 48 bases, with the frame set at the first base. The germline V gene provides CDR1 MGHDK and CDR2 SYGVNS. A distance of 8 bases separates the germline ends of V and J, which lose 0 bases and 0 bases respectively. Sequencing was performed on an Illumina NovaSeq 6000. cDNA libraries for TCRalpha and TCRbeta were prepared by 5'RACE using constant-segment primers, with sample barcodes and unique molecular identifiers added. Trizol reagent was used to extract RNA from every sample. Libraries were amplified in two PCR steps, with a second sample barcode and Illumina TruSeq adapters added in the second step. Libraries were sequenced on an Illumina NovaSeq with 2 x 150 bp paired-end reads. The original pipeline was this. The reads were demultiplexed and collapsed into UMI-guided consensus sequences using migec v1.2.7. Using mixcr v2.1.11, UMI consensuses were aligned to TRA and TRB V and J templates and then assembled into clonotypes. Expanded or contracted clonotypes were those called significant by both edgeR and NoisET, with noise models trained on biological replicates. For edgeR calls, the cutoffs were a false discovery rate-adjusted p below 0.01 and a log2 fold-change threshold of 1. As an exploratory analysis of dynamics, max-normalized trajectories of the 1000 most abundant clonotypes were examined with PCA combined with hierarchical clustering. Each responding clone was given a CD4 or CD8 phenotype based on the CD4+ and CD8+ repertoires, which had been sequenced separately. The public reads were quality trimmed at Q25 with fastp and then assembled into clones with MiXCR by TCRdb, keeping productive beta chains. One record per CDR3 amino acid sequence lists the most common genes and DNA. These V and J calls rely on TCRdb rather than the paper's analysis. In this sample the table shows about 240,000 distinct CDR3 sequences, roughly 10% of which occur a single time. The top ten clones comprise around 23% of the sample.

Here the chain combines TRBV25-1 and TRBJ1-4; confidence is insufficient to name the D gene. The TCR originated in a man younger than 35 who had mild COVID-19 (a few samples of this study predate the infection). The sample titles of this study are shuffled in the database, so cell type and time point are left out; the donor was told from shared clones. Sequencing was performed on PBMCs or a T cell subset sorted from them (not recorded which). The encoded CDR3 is CASSEYYHATNEKLFF. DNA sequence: TGTGCCAGCAGTGAATATTACCATGCAACTAATGAAAAACTGTTTTTT.